This T cell receptor beta chain was identified in a study of regulatory T cells in long-lasting Graves disease. As for time point: persistent/refractory GD, antithyroid drugs over 5 years with positive TRAb. Extracted PBMC RNA gave rise to the TCR library. Recruitment took place at an endocrinology department in Xi'an, China. According to the study, TCR beta libraries were built with iRepertoire HTBI primers and CDR3-region Arm-PCR. How the authors handled the data: Under 75 TRBV and about 14 TRBJ segments were identified across samples. MiXCR, run by TCRdb on the multiplex PCR reads, gives a single entry per CDR3 protein. V and J calls and clone size were set by TCRdb, not the authors. This table has fewer than 450,000 distinct CDR3 sequences, 20% to 25% appearing once. Worth noting for this clonotype: A much larger clone lies one base from this, so it may be a read error.

The CDR3 is 14 amino acids. CDR1 and CDR2 (germline): SGHTA, FQGNSA. This material consisted of peripheral blood mononuclear cells (PBMCs), taken when the disease was refractory, from a patient treated with antithyroid drugs. The clonotype comes from a female donor with Graves disease. This chain links TRBV7-2 with TRBJ1-1, with TRBD1 matching over 9 bases. CDR3 DNA: TGTGCCAGCAGGCGTGCTACAGGGGGCACTGGAGCTTTCTTT. This gives the protein CASRRATGGTGAFF.